The rows below give T cell receptor beta chains drawn from one sample of a study of blood T cell repertoires in COVID-19. TCRdb's copy holds only in-frame clones and misses some; the assay was immunoSEQ multiplex PCR. The profile covers 72,000 or so clones, with around 80% appearing a single time and roughly 9.2% taken by the ten largest. Input material: peripheral blood. Receptors were obtained from a human donor in a cohort sampled during active COVID-19. Both conserved end residues are part of each CDR3. Each record gives: J gene, V gene, D gene, clone size, CDR3 DNA, CDR3 protein. D genes are given only for firm matches. Clone sizes are given selectively: once, few, many, or a class where the clone is expanded.

j_gene: TRBJ2-7; v_gene: TRBV27; d_gene: TRBD2; abundance: -; CDR3nt: TGTGCCAGCCTTCTGGGACTAGCGGAACCCCGCCCTGCCTACGAGCAGTACTTC; CDR3aa: CASLLGLAEPRPAYEQYF
j_gene: TRBJ2-1; v_gene: TRBV7-3; d_gene: TRBD1; abundance: -; CDR3nt: TGTGCCAGCAGCTTAGCGGGACAGGGGGACAATGAGCAGTTCTTC; CDR3aa: CASSLAGQGDNEQFF
j_gene: TRBJ1-1; v_gene: TRBV6-5; d_gene: TRBD1; abundance: -; CDR3nt: TGTGCCAGCAGCCTACAGGGGGCCGGCACTGAAGCTTTCTTT; CDR3aa: CASSLQGAGTEAFF
j_gene: TRBJ2-3; v_gene: TRBV5-1; d_gene: -; abundance: -; CDR3nt: TGCGCCAGCAGCTTAAGCGGTTTCACAGATACGCAGTATTTT; CDR3aa: CASSLSGFTDTQYF
j_gene: TRBJ2-7; v_gene: TRBV6-5; d_gene: TRBD2; abundance: -; CDR3nt: TGTGCCAGCAGTTATACCGGGACTAGTCAAGAGCAGTACTTC; CDR3aa: CASSYTGTSQEQYF
j_gene: TRBJ2-1; v_gene: TRBV19; d_gene: -; abundance: -; CDR3nt: TGTGCCAGTAGTAAGCCCTCCCGGGGTGGGGATGAGCAGTTCTTC; CDR3aa: CASSKPSRGGDEQFF
j_gene: TRBJ2-5; v_gene: TRBV11-2; d_gene: TRBD1; abundance: once; CDR3nt: TGTGCCAGCAGCGCGACAGGGGGCGGGAAGACCCAGTACTTC; CDR3aa: CASSATGGGKTQYF
j_gene: TRBJ2-7; v_gene: TRBV11-1; d_gene: TRBD1; abundance: -; CDR3nt: TGTGCCAGCAGCCCAAACAGGGGCACCTACGAGCAGTACTTC; CDR3aa: CASSPNRGTYEQYF
j_gene: TRBJ1-2; v_gene: TRBV10-2; d_gene: -; abundance: -; CDR3nt: TGCGCCAGCAGTGATCCAGGCCCCTATGGCTACACCTTC; CDR3aa: CASSDPGPYGYTF
j_gene: TRBJ1-6; v_gene: TRBV19; d_gene: -; abundance: once; CDR3nt: TGTGCCAGTAGTATAGTAGCGAATTCACCCCTCCACTTT; CDR3aa: CASSIVANSPLHF
j_gene: TRBJ1-4; v_gene: TRBV2; d_gene: TRBD1; abundance: -; CDR3nt: TGTGCCAGCAGTGATTCGGGGACAGGGGCTGAAAAACTGTTTTTT; CDR3aa: CASSDSGTGAEKLFF
j_gene: TRBJ2-7; v_gene: TRBV15; d_gene: TRBD1; abundance: -; CDR3nt: TGTGCCACCAGCAGCCCTTCCCCGGGACAGGGGGCATCCCTCCGAGACTACGAGCAGTACTTC; CDR3aa: CATSSPSPGQGASLRDYEQYF
j_gene: TRBJ1-5; v_gene: TRBV4-2; d_gene: -; abundance: few; CDR3nt: TGTGCCAGCAGCCAAGCCCCGGGGGGGGTTGGTCAGCCCCAGCATTTT; CDR3aa: CASSQAPGGVGQPQHF
j_gene: TRBJ2-7; v_gene: TRBV28; d_gene: TRBD1; abundance: -; CDR3nt: TGTGCCAGCCACGACAGGGGGAAAAGACAGGGCGAGCAGTACTTC; CDR3aa: CASHDRGKRQGEQYF
j_gene: TRBJ2-3; v_gene: TRBV5-4; d_gene: TRBD2; abundance: few; CDR3nt: TGTGCCAGCAGCTCAAGGACTAGCGGGAGACGGGTGGATACGCAGTATTTT; CDR3aa: CASSSRTSGRRVDTQYF
j_gene: TRBJ1-5; v_gene: TRBV6-5; d_gene: -; abundance: -; CDR3nt: TGTGCCAGCCGGGGATACAATCAGCCCCAGCATTTT; CDR3aa: CASRGYNQPQHF
j_gene: TRBJ2-1; v_gene: TRBV5-1; d_gene: -; abundance: -; CDR3nt: TGCGCCAGCAGCTTGGGGCCCTACAATGAGCAGTTCTTC; CDR3aa: CASSLGPYNEQFF
j_gene: TRBJ2-1; v_gene: TRBV11-2; d_gene: -; abundance: -; CDR3nt: TGTGCCAGCCGGGCGAGGCGGGGAAGCTCCTACAATGAGCAGTTCTTC; CDR3aa: CASRARRGSSYNEQFF
j_gene: TRBJ2-2; v_gene: TRBV5-1; d_gene: -; abundance: -; CDR3nt: TGCGCCAGCAGCTTAGGGACATTAGACACCGGGGAGCTGTTTTTT; CDR3aa: CASSLGTLDTGELFF
j_gene: TRBJ2-1; v_gene: TRBV19; d_gene: TRBD2; abundance: -; CDR3nt: TGTGCCAGTAGTTTAACGGGACTAGCGGGACTTCCTACCTACAATGAGCAGTTCTTC; CDR3aa: CASSLTGLAGLPTYNEQFF
j_gene: TRBJ2-7; v_gene: TRBV9; d_gene: -; abundance: -; CDR3nt: TGTGCCAGCAGCGGCCAGGGCCCCGAGCAGTACTTC; CDR3aa: CASSGQGPEQYF
j_gene: TRBJ2-1; v_gene: TRBV6-5; d_gene: TRBD2; abundance: -; CDR3nt: TGTGCCAGCAGTTTTAGAGCTAGCGGGAGGGCCGGTGAGCAGTTCTTC; CDR3aa: CASSFRASGRAGEQFF
j_gene: TRBJ2-6; v_gene: TRBV9; d_gene: -; abundance: -; CDR3nt: TGTGCCAGCAGCGTCGAGACCAACGTCCTGACTTTC; CDR3aa: CASSVETNVLTF
j_gene: TRBJ2-5; v_gene: TRBV27; d_gene: -; abundance: -; CDR3nt: TGTGCCAGCAGTTTATCGACGGGGTACGCGGAGACCCAGTACTTC; CDR3aa: CASSLSTGYAETQYF
j_gene: TRBJ2-3; v_gene: TRBV5-1; d_gene: -; abundance: once; CDR3nt: TGCGCCAGCAGCTTGGGAGCGGAAACAGATACGCAGTATTTT; CDR3aa: CASSLGAETDTQYF
j_gene: TRBJ1-4; v_gene: TRBV28; d_gene: -; abundance: once; CDR3nt: TGTGCCAGCAGTCTTCAGGGTGATAATGAAAAACTGTTTTTT; CDR3aa: CASSLQGDNEKLFF
j_gene: TRBJ2-1; v_gene: TRBV6-1; d_gene: TRBD2; abundance: -; CDR3nt: TGTGCCAGCAGTGAAGCGCTATTTCGACTAGCGGTTGACAATGAGCAGTTCTTC; CDR3aa: CASSEALFRLAVDNEQFF
j_gene: TRBJ2-1; v_gene: TRBV16; d_gene: -; abundance: -; CDR3nt: TGTGCCAGCAGCCAAAGTCAGGATGAGCAGTTCTTC; CDR3aa: CASSQSQDEQFF
j_gene: TRBJ1-2; v_gene: TRBV4-3; d_gene: -; abundance: -; CDR3nt: TGCGCCAGCAGCCATGAACAGGGCTATGGCTACACCTTC; CDR3aa: CASSHEQGYGYTF
j_gene: TRBJ2-1; v_gene: TRBV6-1; d_gene: TRBD2; abundance: -; CDR3nt: TGTGCCAGCAGTGAAGAGCGGGGGGCCTACAATGAGCAGTTCTTC; CDR3aa: CASSEERGAYNEQFF
j_gene: TRBJ2-7; v_gene: TRBV7-9; d_gene: TRBD2; abundance: -; CDR3nt: TGTGCCAGCAGCTCCTCGGGGGGCTACGAGCAGTACTTC; CDR3aa: CASSSSGGYEQYF
j_gene: TRBJ2-7; v_gene: TRBV6-4; d_gene: TRBD2; abundance: -; CDR3nt: TGTGCCAGCAGTGCCCTTGTGGGGGGGGAGCAGTACTTC; CDR3aa: CASSALVGGEQYF
j_gene: TRBJ1-2; v_gene: TRBV27; d_gene: TRBD1; abundance: -; CDR3nt: TGTGCCAGCAGTCCGGGACAGGGGCCTGGCTACACCTTC; CDR3aa: CASSPGQGPGYTF
j_gene: TRBJ2-2; v_gene: TRBV5-1; d_gene: -; abundance: -; CDR3nt: TGCGCCAGCAGCTCCCGCTCGACACCTAACACCGGGGAGCTGTTTTTT; CDR3aa: CASSSRSTPNTGELFF
j_gene: TRBJ2-3; v_gene: TRBV4-3; d_gene: TRBD2; abundance: -; CDR3nt: TGCGCCAGCAGCCAAGAATCCGGGACTAGCGGAAACACAGATACGCAGTATTTT; CDR3aa: CASSQESGTSGNTDTQYF
j_gene: TRBJ1-1; v_gene: TRBV10-3; d_gene: -; abundance: -; CDR3nt: TGTGCCATCAGTGAGACGGGGAGCGGCACTGAAGCTTTCTTT; CDR3aa: CAISETGSGTEAFF
j_gene: TRBJ1-3; v_gene: TRBV7-9; d_gene: -; abundance: -; CDR3nt: TGTGCCAGCAGCTTAGCGCTAATGGATTATCGGGCTGGAAACACCATATATTTT; CDR3aa: CASSLALMDYRAGNTIYF
j_gene: TRBJ1-5; v_gene: TRBV19; d_gene: TRBD1; abundance: -; CDR3nt: TGTGCCAGTAGGGCGGGACAGACTAATCAGCCCCAGCATTTT; CDR3aa: CASRAGQTNQPQHF
j_gene: TRBJ2-3; v_gene: TRBV5-1; d_gene: TRBD2; abundance: -; CDR3nt: TGCGCCAGCAGCTCGGGAGGGCCAAGGGATACGCAGTATTTT; CDR3aa: CASSSGGPRDTQYF
j_gene: TRBJ2-7; v_gene: TRBV7-2; d_gene: -; abundance: -; CDR3nt: TGTGCCAGCAGCTCGGACAGTACCCTCTACGAGCAGTACTTC; CDR3aa: CASSSDSTLYEQYF
j_gene: TRBJ1-2; v_gene: TRBV5-5; d_gene: -; abundance: -; CDR3nt: TGTGCCAGCAGCTTGGGGCCAGACAGAGCCTATGGCTACACCTTC; CDR3aa: CASSLGPDRAYGYTF
j_gene: TRBJ2-3; v_gene: TRBV20-1; d_gene: -; abundance: -; CDR3nt: TGCAGTGCTAGTCTCTTTAACACAGATACGCAGTATTTT; CDR3aa: CSASLFNTDTQYF
j_gene: TRBJ2-5; v_gene: TRBV2; d_gene: -; abundance: -; CDR3nt: TGTGCCAGCAGTGTGGGGGCCGGGCCCGGGACCCAGTACTTC; CDR3aa: CASSVGAGPGTQYF
j_gene: TRBJ2-7; v_gene: TRBV5-1; d_gene: -; abundance: -; CDR3nt: TGCGCCAGCAGCTTGTGGCAGGGGGGTTCCTACGAGCAGTACTTC; CDR3aa: CASSLWQGGSYEQYF
j_gene: TRBJ2-2; v_gene: TRBV24-1; d_gene: -; abundance: -; CDR3nt: TGTGCCACCAGTGACCGGTGGGGGGTGGAGCTGTTTTTT; CDR3aa: CATSDRWGVELFF
j_gene: TRBJ1-1; v_gene: TRBV2; d_gene: -; abundance: -; CDR3nt: TGTGCCAGCAGTGCCCGAGGGGGTAGGAACACTGAAGCTTTCTTT; CDR3aa: CASSARGGRNTEAFF
j_gene: TRBJ1-2; v_gene: TRBV28; d_gene: TRBD1; abundance: -; CDR3nt: TGTGCCAGCAGTTTACTCGGGACAGGGGAATACTATGGCTACACCTTC; CDR3aa: CASSLLGTGEYYGYTF
j_gene: TRBJ1-3; v_gene: TRBV10-2; d_gene: TRBD1; abundance: -; CDR3nt: TGCGCCAGCTCGATGAATACCGGGACAGCTGCTAGCGAAGGAAACACCATATATTTT; CDR3aa: CASSMNTGTAASEGNTIYF
j_gene: TRBJ2-1; v_gene: TRBV7-2; d_gene: TRBD2; abundance: -; CDR3nt: TGTGCCAGCGGCGGGGGTCGGTACAATGAGCAGTTCTTC; CDR3aa: CASGGGRYNEQFF
j_gene: TRBJ2-3; v_gene: TRBV19; d_gene: TRBD2; abundance: few; CDR3nt: TGTGCCAGTAGGCAGGGACTAGCGGGAGTTACAGATACGCAGTATTTT; CDR3aa: CASRQGLAGVTDTQYF
j_gene: TRBJ2-4; v_gene: TRBV7-9; d_gene: TRBD2; abundance: -; CDR3nt: TGTGCCAGCAGCCCGCTAGAGGCGGGAGCGGCGGACATTCAGTACTTC; CDR3aa: CASSPLEAGAADIQYF
j_gene: TRBJ1-2; v_gene: TRBV6-1; d_gene: -; abundance: -; CDR3nt: TGTGCCAGCAGTGAAGTGGGGCAGGACAACTATGGCTACACCTTC; CDR3aa: CASSEVGQDNYGYTF
j_gene: TRBJ1-6; v_gene: TRBV9; d_gene: -; abundance: -; CDR3nt: TGTGCCAGCAGCACCGGGAGTTCACCCCTCCACTTT; CDR3aa: CASSTGSSPLHF
j_gene: TRBJ1-2; v_gene: TRBV5-1; d_gene: TRBD1; abundance: -; CDR3nt: TGCGCCAGCGGGACAGTGGGCTATGGCTACACCTTC; CDR3aa: CASGTVGYGYTF
j_gene: TRBJ2-1; v_gene: TRBV7-9; d_gene: -; abundance: -; CDR3nt: TGTGCCAGCAGCTCCCCCAGGGGACCCTACAATGAGCAGTTCTTC; CDR3aa: CASSSPRGPYNEQFF
j_gene: TRBJ2-1; v_gene: TRBV5-1; d_gene: -; abundance: -; CDR3nt: TGCGCCAGCAACAACCGAAGCTCCTACAATGAGCAGTTCTTC; CDR3aa: CASNNRSSYNEQFF
j_gene: TRBJ1-6; v_gene: TRBV14; d_gene: -; abundance: -; CDR3nt: TGTGCCAGCAGCCAAGGGTCGATTAGTTCACCCCTCCACTTT; CDR3aa: CASSQGSISSPLHF